This is a list of T cell receptor beta chains from one sample in a study of blood T cell repertoires in COVID-19. The data were produced by immunoSEQ multiplex PCR, yet TCRdb's version contains in-frame clones alone and is incomplete. The table has 92,000 or so clones, 72% seen once. The sample consisted of peripheral blood. Receptor source: a woman over 75 with acute or convalescent COVID-19. CDR3s include the opening cysteine and the closing phenylalanine or tryptophan. The D gene is left open where the match is weak. The size field is filled for only some rows; it gives once, few, many or a size class.

J	size	V	D	DNA	CDR3
TRBJ1-1	.	TRBV18	TRBD1	TGTGCCAGCTCAGTCGGGACAGGGCGCACTGAAGCTTTCTTT	CASSVGTGRTEAFF
TRBJ1-5	.	TRBV6-6	TRBD1	TGTGCCAGCAGTTACACAGGGGATGGTCAGCCCCAGCATTTT	CASSYTGDGQPQHF
TRBJ1-3	.	TRBV5-4	.	TGTGCCAGCAGCTTGGTCGGGGGCTCTGGAAACACCATATATTTT	CASSLVGGSGNTIYF
TRBJ1-2	.	TRBV6-2/TRBV6-3	.	TGTGCCAGCAGTTACATCAGGGTGGGCTATGGCTACACCTTC	CASSYIRVGYGYTF
TRBJ2-7	.	TRBV6-6	TRBD1	TGTGCCAGCGGACAGGGGGACGAGCAGTACTTC	CASGQGDEQYF
TRBJ2-7	.	TRBV2	.	TGTGCCAGCAGTCGGTACGAGCAGTACTTC	CASSRYEQYF
TRBJ1-1	.	TRBV18	TRBD1	TGTGCCAGCTCACCGAACAGGGGGCCCCGGGACACTGAAGCTTTCTTT	CASSPNRGPRDTEAFF
TRBJ1-1	.	TRBV11-2	.	TGTGCCAGCAGCTTAAGTCGGGGTACTGAAGCTTTCTTT	CASSLSRGTEAFF
TRBJ1-5	.	TRBV9	.	TGTGCCAGCAGCGTAGCTCCCTTTCAGCCCCAGCATTTT	CASSVAPFQPQHF
TRBJ2-3	.	TRBV10-3	.	TGTGCCATCAGTGAGTCTAAAAATACGCAGTATTTT	CAISESKNTQYF
TRBJ1-2	few	TRBV19	TRBD1	TGTGCCAGTAGTAGACAGGGATCCTATGGCTACACCTTC	CASSRQGSYGYTF
TRBJ1-2	few	TRBV7-2	TRBD1	TGTGCCAGCAGCCTGGGACAGCGCTATGGCTACACCTTC	CASSLGQRYGYTF
TRBJ2-2	.	TRBV19	TRBD2	TGTGCCAGTAGTAGGACTAGCGCGAACACCGGGGAGCTGTTTTTT	CASSRTSANTGELFF
TRBJ2-3	.	TRBV5-4	.	TGTGCCAGCAGCCCGGTAGGGGGCACAGATACGCAGTATTTT	CASSPVGGTDTQYF
TRBJ2-5	once	TRBV7-3	.	TGTGCCAGCAGCTTAATGGGCTCTGGGGGCGGAGAGACCCAGTACTTC	CASSLMGSGGGETQYF
TRBJ1-5	.	TRBV15	.	TGTGCCACCAGCAGAGATGGGTTGGGCCATCAGCCCCAGCATTTT	CATSRDGLGHQPQHF
TRBJ2-7	.	TRBV7-2	TRBD2	TGTGCCAGCAGCCGCTGGCCGGGGGGACTAGCGGGGGGAAGTGAGCAGTACTTC	CASSRWPGGLAGGSEQYF
TRBJ1-2	.	TRBV27	.	TGTGCCAGCAGTTTATTAGGGGTCTGGGGCTACACCTTC	CASSLLGVWGYTF
TRBJ1-2	few	TRBV14	.	TGTGCCAGCAGCCAAGATCAGTGGAACAGTACCTATGGCTACACCTTC	CASSQDQWNSTYGYTF
TRBJ2-7	once	TRBV6-6	.	TGTGCCAGCAGTTACGAACAGGGTCTCGAGCAGTACTTC	CASSYEQGLEQYF
TRBJ2-5	.	TRBV6-5	TRBD2	TGTGCCAGCAGCCAACTAGCGGGGGAAGAGACCCAGTACTTC	CASSQLAGEETQYF
TRBJ1-2	few	TRBV6-1	.	TGTGCCAGCAGTGACCAGGACTATGGCTACACCTTC	CASSDQDYGYTF
TRBJ2-7	.	TRBV28	.	TGTGCCAGCAGTCCCGGGACAATCTCCTACGAGCAGTACTTC	CASSPGTISYEQYF
TRBJ1-1	.	TRBV18	.	TGTGCCAGCTCACCTAGTACCGGGAGTGAAGCTTTCTTT	CASSPSTGSEAFF
TRBJ1-2	.	TRBV27	TRBD1	TGTGCCAGCAGTTCACAGGGGGCGGTTAACTATGGCTACACCTTC	CASSSQGAVNYGYTF
TRBJ2-7	.	TRBV5-6	TRBD1	TGTGCCAGCAGCCGGGACAGGGGGCGGTCCTACGAGCAGTACTTC	CASSRDRGRSYEQYF
TRBJ1-5	.	TRBV6-1	.	TGTGCCAGCAGTGACCCCGGGCAGCCCCAGCATTTT	CASSDPGQPQHF
TRBJ1-2	.	TRBV19	.	TGTGCCAGTAGTATCCGGGGGGCGGGCTATGGCTACACCTTC	CASSIRGAGYGYTF
TRBJ1-2	.	TRBV2	.	TGTGCCAGAGCCAAAAATCGAGGGGGATGGGTAGGCTATGGCTACACCTTC	CARAKNRGGWVGYGYTF
TRBJ2-1	.	TRBV14	TRBD2	TGTGCCAGCAGCCCCCCCCGCGGGGGGAATGAGCAGTTCTTC	CASSPPRGGNEQFF
TRBJ2-5	.	TRBV3-1/TRBV3-2	.	TGTGCCAGCAGCCAATGGAGGGGGGGCACACAAGAGACCCAGTACTTC	CASSQWRGGTQETQYF